Included here is one T cell receptor beta chain sequence, with context. This sample was taken from a study of cytomegalovirus exposure and HLA in healthy donors. With 60 Vbeta and 13 Jbeta primers, the PCR was carried out. This table comes from immunoSEQ multiplex PCR, and its TCRdb copy is limited to in-frame clones, with some not included. The data show about 140,000 clones, more than 70% seen once. The CDR3 runs 14 residues. Trimming removed 1 base at V and 2 bases at J, with 5 bases between. The germline V gene encodes CDR1 SGHDN and CDR2 FVKESK. This sequence originates from a man aged 18 to 30 in good health and CMV-seropositive. The chain couples TRBV14 to TRBJ1-4, with D unclear. The sample was PBMCs. The CDR3 nucleotides are TGTGCCAGCAGCCAAGGGAGGACTAATGAAAAACTGTTTTTT. It codes for CASSQGRTNEKLFF. Supplemented by reference TRBV14 and TRBJ1-4, the full variable domain reads EAGVTQFPSHSVIEKGQTVTLRCDPISGHDNLYWYRRVMGKEIKFLLHFVKESKQDESGMPNNRFLAERTGGTYSTLKVQPAELEDSGVYFCASSQGRTNEKLFFGSGTQLSVL.